This TCR beta chain was sequenced during a study of T cell changes during pregnancy in multiple sclerosis. Data came from immunoSEQ multiplex PCR; TCRdb stores just in-frame clones and leaves some out. Of about 38,000 clones listed, around 90% were seen once; the top ten hold 12%. This clone is a singleton in its sample. This material consisted of CD8+ T cells from peripheral blood mononuclear cells, taken after pregnancy. The receptor was isolated from a female donor with multiple sclerosis, enrolled in a pregnancy study.

The CDR3 bases are TGCGCCAGCAGCCGGACTAGCCAAGAGACCCAGTACTTC. It yields the protein CASSRTSQETQYF. This chain links TRBV4-1 with TRBJ2-5; 7 bases line up with TRBD2. Trimming took 4 bases from V and 1 from J; bases not matched to a gene: 0. CDR3 length equals 13 residues. Germline CDR1 reads MGHRA; CDR2 reads YSYEKL.